This T cell receptor (beta chain) was captured in a study of blood T cell repertoires in COVID-19. About the study: The United States, Italy and Spain supplied acute and convalescent COVID-19 samples. Sources were T cells, B-cell-depleted T cells, or PBMCs; the material itself was cDNA or gDNA.

V was clipped by 7 bases and J by 7 bases; unmatched bases: 8. The CDR3 loop spans 14 amino acids. Germline CDR1 and CDR2: SQVTM and ANQGSEA. Authors' analysis steps: Amplification from reference gene primers served as the basis for estimated nucleated cell counts. Generated by immunoSEQ multiplex PCR, the TCRdb table keeps only in-frame clones and is missing some. That table furnishes V, J and clone size, whereas the DNA furnished D and trimming. This table has about 190,000 clones, 80% to 90% appearing once. This receptor was taken from a human donor in a cohort sampled during active COVID-19. Sequencing was carried out using peripheral blood. The chain links TRBV29-1 to TRBJ1-4; 11 bases match TRBD1. The CDR3 DNA is TGCAGCGCCCGGACAGGGGGCCTAGGTGAAAAACTGTTTTTT. This gives the protein CSARTGGLGEKLFF.